This T cell receptor beta chain was observed in a study of OX40 agonist ivuxolimab in advanced cancers. In the study overall: Past anti-PD-1, anti-PD-L1 or anti-CTLA-4 therapy was accepted, and 40% had received some.

Per germline, CDR1 MNHEY and CDR2 SMNVEV (reference sequence). V was clipped by 5 bases and J by 6 bases, with 17 bases between them. This CDR3 has 15 residues. Study results and limitations: Both CD4+ and CD8+ T cell populations in blood had undergone clonal expansion by week 6 at 0.1 to 3.0 mg/kg.

The method was immunoSEQ multiplex PCR; TCRdb's version includes in-frame clones alone and lacks a portion of them. The sample has tens of thousands of clones, around 93% seen once. With baseline, cycle 4 day 1, and cycle 7 day 1 as timepoints, blood was sampled. On this clone: What it binds is unknown.

The chain employs TRBV27 and TRBJ2-1, with a weak D call TRBD1 (6 bases). This specimen consisted of CD4+ or CD8+ T cells sorted from blood, obtained in a trial of the OX40 agonist ivuxolimab. This TCR was sampled from an adult with an advanced solid tumor such as melanoma, head and neck, liver or kidney cancer. The chain's CDR3 is CASSERGIPLNEQFF. CDR3 in DNA: TGTGCCAGCAGTGAGAGGGGGATTCCGCTCAATGAGCAGTTCTTC.